The 17 T cell receptor beta chains below all came from one sample that was sequenced in a study of monozygotic twins with inflammatory bowel disease. One entry per CDR3 protein, without DNA, is what TCRdb gives after re-calling the 5' RACE reads. The listing records a few hundred thousand distinct CDR3 sequences. Sequenced input: blood. Receptor source: a human donor with ulcerative colitis or Crohn's disease, or a healthy co-twin of an affected twin (not recorded which).

The chain combines TRBV5-1 with TRBJ1-2; there is no DNA to check the TCRdb D call of TRBD1. Germline CDR1 SGHRS, CDR2 YFSETQ. There are 16 residues in the CDR3. The CDR3 loop is CASSLDQGRRAAGYTF.

The CDR3 loop is CAISAGGRTLRPQHF. V is TRBV10-3 and J is TRBJ1-5; TCRdb designates TRBD1, a call that cannot be tested without DNA. CDR1 is ENHRY and CDR2 is SYGVKD in the germline V gene. CDR3 length: 15 amino acids.

Its frequency marks this clonotype as medium-sized (0.01 to 0.1%). The chain employs TRBV7-2 and TRBJ1-4; TCRdb reports TRBD1, a call that lacks DNA to check it against. The CDR3 covers 12 residues. Germline loops: CDR1 SGHTA, CDR2 FQGNSA. Here the CDR3 reads CASSSQGEKLFF.

The rearrangement joins TRBV5-6 to TRBJ2-2; TCRdb indicates TRBD1, and absent DNA this call remains unverified. Germline CDR1 SGHDT, CDR2 YYEEEE. CDR3 size: 16 residues. Here the CDR3 reads CASSLQGAENTGELFF. The full variable domain, rest sourced from reference TRBV5-6 and TRBJ2-2, is DAGVTQSPTHLIKTRGQQVTLRCSPKSGHDTVSWYQQALGQGPQFIFQYYEEEERQRGNFPDRFSGHQFPNYSSELNVNALLLGDSALYLCASSLQGAENTGELFFGEGSRLTVL.

The V call is TRBV5-4, the J call TRBJ2-3; checking the TCRdb D call of TRBD1 is not possible without DNA. This CDR3 has 12 residues. The germline V gene encodes CDR1 SGHNT and CDR2 YYREEE (reference sequence). CDR3 residues: CASSLRQGVEYF.

The chain has TRBV5-1 and TRBJ2-3. CDR3 length: 13 amino acids. Germline V gene sequence: CDR1 SGHRS, CDR2 YFSETQ. This chain's CDR3 is CASMDRGMDTQYF.

The chain couples TRBV29-1 to TRBJ2-7; checking the TCRdb D call of TRBD2 is not possible without DNA. This CDR3 has 16 amino acids. CDR1 SQVTM and CDR2 ANQGSEA come from the germline V gene. CDR3 residues: CSVVPGTSGGRYEQYF.

V is TRBV25-1 and J is TRBJ1-2; as DNA is missing, the TRBD1 call by TCRdb cannot be tested. The CDR3 length is 12 residues. CDR1 and CDR2 (germline): MGHDK, SYGVNS. The CDR3 loop reads CASSVQDYGYTF.

The V and J genes are TRBV18 and TRBJ2-1; TCRdb proposes TRBD2, but this gene call is untestable without DNA. CDR3 size: 18 residues. In germline, CDR1 is KGHSH, CDR2 LQKENI. CDR3 sequence: CASSRGTGGPSSYNEQFF.

V is TRBV12-3 or TRBV12-4 and J is TRBJ2-1. There are 14 residues in the CDR3. CDR3 in amino acids: CASSFSRSYNEQFF.

This chain uses TRBV3-1 with TRBJ1-5; TCRdb designates TRBD1, a call that cannot be tested without DNA. Germline V lookup: CDR1 LGHDT, CDR2 YNNKEL (reference sequence). The CDR3 has 18 residues. The CDR3 protein is CASSQESFAGGSNQPQHF.

The chain carries TRBV6-2 or TRBV6-3 and TRBJ2-1; checking the TCRdb D call of TRBD2 is not possible without DNA. The CDR3 totals 17 residues. From germline, CDR1 is MNHEY and CDR2 SVGEGT. This chain's CDR3 is CASSLRPGLAGANEQFF.

V usage is TRBV27 and J usage is TRBJ2-2. The CDR3 contains 15 residues. Per the germline V gene, CDR1 is MNHEY and CDR2 is SMNVEV (reference sequence). This CDR3 is CASNWGLTNTGELFF.

The chain joins TRBV20-1 to TRBJ2-3. This CDR3 contains 11 residues. CDR1 and CDR2 (germline): DFQATT, SNEGSKA (reference sequence). The CDR3 here is CSARDGGTQYF.

This CDR3 reads CASSYPPFGVKNTGELFF. This chain links TRBV6-5 with TRBJ2-2. CDR3 length equals 18 residues. Germline CDR1 MNHEY, CDR2 SVGAGI.

The chain recombines TRBV12-3 or TRBV12-4 with TRBJ1-1; without DNA, the TCRdb call of TRBD1 cannot be checked. The CDR3 covers 15 residues. The CDR3 reads CASSLPRQGAGMAFF.

The V call is TRBV5-1, the J call TRBJ2-4; TCRdb lists TRBD1, though no DNA is available to test this call. CDR1 is SGHRS and CDR2 is YFSETQ in the germline V gene. This CDR3 is 14 amino acids long. CDR3 residues: CASSSLSPKNIQYF.